This T cell receptor beta chain stems from a study of identical twins. Carrying unique molecular identifiers, the cDNA also gained a universal primer site through template switching. TCRdb independently ran MiXCR on the 5' RACE reads; one entry per CDR3 protein. The sample has 310,000 or so distinct CDR3 sequences, approximately 8.5% seen once. This CDR3 contains 20 residues. The V gene's germline CDR1 is DFQATT and CDR2 SNEGSKA (reference sequence). Losses at the gene ends were 4 bases for V and 2 bases for J; bases not matched to a gene: 22. Study findings and constraints: In drawing conclusions, the study used cross-sectional statistical analysis and did not follow the same donors.

This clonotype was observed at least ten times. What it binds is unknown. The same sample was also used in a study of yellow fever vaccine responses in identical twins.

Sequencing was performed on memory (CD45RO+) T cells sorted from blood. The chain links TRBV20-1 to TRBJ2-3, with 9 bases that match TRBD2. The TCR was taken from a woman aged 18-30 years in good health. CDR3 sequence reads: CSATGIVASGTPAVTDTQYF. Written as DNA, the CDR3 is TGCAGTGCTACAGGAATAGTGGCTAGCGGGACTCCAGCGGTCACAGATACGCAGTATTTT.